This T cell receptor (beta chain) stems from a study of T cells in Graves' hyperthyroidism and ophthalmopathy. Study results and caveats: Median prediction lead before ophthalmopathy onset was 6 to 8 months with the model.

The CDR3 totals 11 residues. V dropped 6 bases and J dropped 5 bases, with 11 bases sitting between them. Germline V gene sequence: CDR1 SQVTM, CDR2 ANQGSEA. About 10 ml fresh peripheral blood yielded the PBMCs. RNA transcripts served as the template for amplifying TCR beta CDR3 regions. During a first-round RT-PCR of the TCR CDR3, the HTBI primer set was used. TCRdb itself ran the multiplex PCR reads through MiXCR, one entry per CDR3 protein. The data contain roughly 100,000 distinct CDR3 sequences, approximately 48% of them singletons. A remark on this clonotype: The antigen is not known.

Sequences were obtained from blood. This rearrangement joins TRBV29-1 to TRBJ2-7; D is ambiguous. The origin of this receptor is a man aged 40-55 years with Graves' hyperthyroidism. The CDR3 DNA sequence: TGCAGCGTATCTGTCGAGGACGAGCAGTACTTC. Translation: CSVSVEDEQYF.